This paragraph reports one T cell receptor (beta chain). Its antigen is not identified. It was with 60 Vbeta and 13 Jbeta primers that the PCR ran. In the original analysis: In a later analysis, around 10 million of 75 million to 85 million unique beta chains occurred in at least two donors. Profiled with immunoSEQ multiplex PCR; TCRdb holds only in-frame clones, not every one. The DNA was the basis for D and trimming; V, J and clone size are from that table. The table includes around 130,000 clones, 75% to 85% detected once. The data are from a study of cytomegalovirus exposure and HLA in healthy donors. Across the study: Around 83% of 398 genotyped donors fell in the Caucasian-associated ancestry cluster. General study results and limits: An analysis was carried out later, and it reportedly showed fewer N-insertions in an Asian-associated ancestry cluster than the approximately 670-donor mean.

The CDR3 covers 18 residues. Germline V gene lookup returns CDR1 SGDLS and CDR2 YYNGEE. V lost 0 bases, J lost 0 bases, and 11 bases stayed unmatched. The receptor comes from a girl aged 2 to 10 in good health and CMV-seronegative. The rearrangement uses TRBV9 and TRBJ2-7, with 8 bases lining up with TRBD2. Source material: PBMCs. The CDR3 DNA is TGTGCCAGCAGCGTAGATGCGAGCGGGGGAACCATCTCCTACGAGCAGTACTTC. Its translation is CASSVDASGGTISYEQYF. Using reference TRBV9 and TRBJ2-7 for the parts outside the CDR3, the full variable domain is DSGVTQTPKHLITATGQRVTLRCSPRSGDLSVYWYQQSLDQGLQFLIQYYNGEERAKGNILERFSAQQFPDLHSELNLSSLELGDSALYFCASSVDASGGTISYEQYFGPGTRLTVT.